The 14 T cell receptor beta chains below come from one sample, sequenced in a study of human T cells and chemical hapten exposure. Time point: pre-sensitization, week 0. As for treatment: therapeutic diphenylcyclopropenone sensitization with weekly scalp DPC. From the RACE reads, TCRdb called clonotypes with MiXCR, one entry per CDR3 protein. The sample has more than 300,000 distinct CDR3 sequences, around 5.5% seen once. The material sequenced was whole blood, taken in connection with sensitization to the hapten diphenylcyclopropenone (DPC). These receptors came from a woman between 50 and 59 years old with alopecia areata. Some clones in this sample may be carry-over from other donors' samples.

At least ten counts were recorded for this clonotype. The rearrangement uses TRBV7-9 and TRBJ2-3; 7 bases align to TRBD1. Looked up from germline, CDR1 is SEHNR and CDR2 is FQNEAQ (reference sequence). J was trimmed by 2 bases and V by 5 bases; bases with no gene match: 10. This CDR3 has 16 residues. CDR3 in amino acids: CASSPRWGTATDTQYF. In nucleotides, the CDR3 is TGTGCCAGCAGCCCTAGATGGGGGACAGCCACAGATACGCAGTATTTT.

This clonotype has a count of ten or more. This chain uses TRBV29-1 with TRBJ2-3, with 9 bases that match TRBD2. The germline gives CDR1 SQVTM, CDR2 ANQGSEA. The CDR3 runs to 15 residues. With V trimmed by 3 bases and J by 2 bases, 6 bases remained unmatched. DNA for the CDR3: TGCAGCGTTGAGTTCCTAGCGGGGCTCACAGATACGCAGTATTTT. This translates into CSVEFLAGLTDTQYF.

This clonotype was seen only a few times. V gene TRBV9 combines with J gene TRBJ2-1; D is perhaps TRBD2 (5 bases). In germline, CDR1 is SGDLS, CDR2 YYNGEE. This CDR3 is 15 amino acids long. Trimming left V 4 bases short and J 4 bases short, with 15 bases between. CDR3 sequence reads: CASSKQSTGYNEQFF. CDR3 in DNA: TGTGCCAGCAGCAAACAGAGTACGGGGTACAATGAGCAGTTCTTC. The full variable domain, with the rest looked up from reference TRBV9 and TRBJ2-1, is DSGVTQTPKHLITATGQRVTLRCSPRSGDLSVYWYQQSLDQGLQFLIQYYNGEERAKGNILERFSAQQFPDLHSELNLSSLELGDSALYFCASSKQSTGYNEQFFGPGTRLTVL.

This clonotype has at least ten counts. The J gene is TRBJ2-5, the V gene TRBV12-3 or TRBV12-4, with no clear D. V was shortened by 7 bases and J by 5 bases, with 14 bases between the two germline ends. The CDR3 sequence is 13 residues long. CDR3 sequence: CASTFPSWETQYF. In DNA, the CDR3 is TGTGCCAGCACCTTCCCCTCCTGGGAGACCCAGTACTTC.

Ten or more counts support this clonotype. The chain couples TRBV10-2 to TRBJ1-6; possibly TRBD1 for D (5 bases). Germline CDR1 and CDR2: WSHSY and SAAADI. V gave up 3 bases and J gave up 3 bases, with 15 bases separating them. The CDR3 length is 17 residues. The CDR3 nucleotides are TGCGCCAGCAGTGAATCTGGGCAGGGAGGCTATAATTCACCCCTCCACTTT. It specifies CASSESGQGGYNSPLHF.

This clonotype was counted many times. The V gene is TRBV15, the J gene TRBJ2-7; TRBD1 matches 7 bases. CDR3 length: 16 residues. V lost 3 bases, J lost 5 bases, and 13 bases stayed unmatched. Germline CDR1 and CDR2: LNHNV and YYDKDF (reference sequence). For the CDR3, the DNA is TGTGCCACCAGCAGCCTCTCAGGGGGTCTGCCGGACGAGCAGTACTTC. Protein: CATSSLSGGLPDEQYF.

This clonotype has ten or more counts. The rearrangement joins TRBV28 to TRBJ2-4; D not resolved. The CDR3 has 13 residues. The V and J ends lost 2 bases and 5 bases respectively, with 7 bases between them. CDR1 and CDR2 from the germline V gene are MDHEN and SYDVKM. In nucleotides, the CDR3 is TGTGCCAGCAGTTTAACTGGACAAAACATTCAGTACTTC. Amino acids: CASSLTGQNIQYF.

This clonotype came up many times. The chain links TRBV6-6 to TRBJ2-3, with D tentatively TRBD1 (5 bases). Trimming stripped 5 bases from V and 3 bases from J, with 18 bases between. In germline, CDR1 is MNHNY, CDR2 SVGAGI (reference sequence). The CDR3 spans 16 residues. This CDR3 reads CASSNIQGEGTDTQYF. The CDR3 DNA follows: TGTGCCAGCAGTAATATCCAGGGCGAAGGGACAGATACGCAGTATTTT.

This clonotype was counted ten times or more. This chain links TRBV19 with TRBJ2-7; 8 nucleotides align to TRBD1. This CDR3 region has 13 residues. The trim removed 9 bases at V and 2 bases at J, leaving 6 bases unmatched. In germline, CDR1 is LNHDA, CDR2 SQIVND (reference sequence). CDR3 residues: CASRQGSTYEQYF. In DNA form, the CDR3 reads TGTGCCAGCCGACAGGGGTCGACCTACGAGCAGTACTTC.

The chain joins TRBV5-6 to TRBJ2-5; 10 bases match TRBD2. CDR3 length: 15 residues. With 1 base clipped from V and 4 bases from J, the junction kept 4 bases outside the gene matches. Germline V lookup: CDR1 SGHDT, CDR2 YYEEEE. CDR3 region: CASSLSPSGGETQYF. CDR3 nucleotide sequence: TGTGCCAGCAGCTTGTCTCCTAGCGGGGGAGAGACCCAGTACTTC. The whole variable domain, remainder taken from reference TRBV5-6 and TRBJ2-5, is DAGVTQSPTHLIKTRGQQVTLRCSPKSGHDTVSWYQQALGQGPQFIFQYYEEEERQRGNFPDRFSGHQFPNYSSELNVNALLLGDSALYLCASSLSPSGGETQYFGPGTRLLVL.

This clonotype appeared many times. This CDR3 reads CASISGPAGGANVLTF. The DNA of the CDR3 is TGTGCCAGCATCTCCGGGCCCGCGGGGGGGGCCAACGTCCTGACTTTC. J is TRBJ2-6 and V is TRBV6-2 or TRBV6-3, with D perhaps TRBD2 (6 bases). The germline gives CDR1 MNHEY, CDR2 SVGEGT. This CDR3 comprises 16 residues. Trimming pared 7 bases from V and 4 bases from J, leaving 17 bases between.

This clonotype was detected many times. The gene calls are TRBV7-9 and TRBJ1-2, with no clear D. The germline V gene encodes CDR1 SEHNR and CDR2 FQNEAQ (reference sequence). With 1 base removed from V and 8 bases from J, the gap between germline ends came to 8 bases. There are 12 residues in the CDR3. CDR3 sequence reads: CASSLGGGGYTF. The DNA of the CDR3 is TGTGCCAGCAGCTTAGGTGGCGGGGGCTACACCTTC.

This clonotype showed up many times. The chain links TRBV7-8 to TRBJ1-3; 9 bases are shared with TRBD1. Germline V gene sequence: CDR1 SGHVS, CDR2 FQNEAQ. The CDR3 is made up of 16 amino acids. V dropped 5 bases and J dropped 4; count of bases not matched to a gene: 9. CDR3 in amino acids: CASSPRDRVEGNTIYF. CDR3 nucleotide sequence: TGTGCCAGCAGCCCCCGGGACAGGGTGGAAGGAAACACCATATATTTT.

This clonotype was seen a few times. This chain connects TRBV20-1 to TRBJ1-6; TRBD1 is a possible D gene (5 bases). This CDR3 is 15 amino acids long. The germline V and J ends were trimmed by 6 bases and 9 bases, with 21 bases remaining between them. Germline V gene lookup returns CDR1 DFQATT and CDR2 SNEGSKA (reference sequence). The CDR3 protein is CSARIRAGTSSPLHF. CDR3 in DNA: TGCAGTGCCAGAATTAGGGCAGGGACTTCTTCACCCCTCCACTTT.